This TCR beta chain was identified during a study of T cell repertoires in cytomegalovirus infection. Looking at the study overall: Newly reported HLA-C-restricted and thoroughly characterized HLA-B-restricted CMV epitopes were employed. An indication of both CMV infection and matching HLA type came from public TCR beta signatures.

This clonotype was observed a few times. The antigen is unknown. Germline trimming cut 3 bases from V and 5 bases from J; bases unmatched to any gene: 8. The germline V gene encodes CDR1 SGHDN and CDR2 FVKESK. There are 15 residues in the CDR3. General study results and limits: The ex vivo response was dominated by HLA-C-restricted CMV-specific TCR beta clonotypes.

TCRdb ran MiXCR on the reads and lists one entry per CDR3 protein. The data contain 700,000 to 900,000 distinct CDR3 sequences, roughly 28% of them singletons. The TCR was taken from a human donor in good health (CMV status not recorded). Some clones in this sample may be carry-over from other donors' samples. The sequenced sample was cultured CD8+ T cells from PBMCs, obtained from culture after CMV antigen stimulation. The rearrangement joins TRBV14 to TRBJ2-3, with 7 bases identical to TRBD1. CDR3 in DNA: TGTGCCAGCAGCCATGGACAGGTTTTCGTAGATACGCAGTATTTT. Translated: CASSHGQVFVDTQYF.